Here is one T cell receptor beta chain with its context. In assigning cohorts, the study relied on participant-reported clinical history. Produced via immunoSEQ multiplex PCR; TCRdb's table is partial and in-frame only. The profile shows some 300,000 clones, about nine tenths of them singletons. The germline V gene has CDR1 MGHRA and CDR2 YSYEKL. Trimming shortened V by 0 bases and J by 4 bases, and 18 bases separated the two germline ends. The CDR3 loop spans 17 amino acids. This sample stems from a study of blood T cell repertoires in COVID-19. Material: PBMCs or T cells enriched from blood (not recorded which). The V call is TRBV4-1, the J call TRBJ1-2, with D perhaps TRBD1 (5 bases). The TCR comes from a woman aged 45-59 years who had been exposed to COVID-19. Here the CDR3 reads CASSQDRILGGSYGYTF. CDR3 in DNA: TGCGCCAGCAGCCAAGATAGGATTTTGGGGGGATCCTATGGCTACACCTTC.